This TCR beta chain was sequenced during a study of T cell clonality in common variable immunodeficiency. V shed 5 bases and J 7 bases; nucleotides not matched to a gene: 5. Germline lookup yields CDR1 DFQATT and CDR2 SNEGSKA (reference sequence). The CDR3 sequence is 12 residues long. Study-wide findings and caveats: CVID subjects showed higher TCRbeta clonality than healthy controls. Reportedly, TCR beta sequences from common variable immunodeficiency showed fewer deletions and N-nucleotide insertions. What drives increased CVID clonality needs T cell subpopulation sequencing.

Equal genomic DNA amounts from CVID and control samples were sequenced. Measured with immunoSEQ multiplex PCR; TCRdb has only the in-frame clones, and not every one. There are about 30,000 clones in the sample, none observed a single time. To note about this clone: Antigen specificity is unknown. Read sequence stops 3 residues before the CDR3 end, and the germline J gene provides the missing end.

This rearrangement joins TRBV20-1 to TRBJ1-5; 7 bases map to TRBD1. What was sequenced was peripheral blood mononuclear cells. This TCR derives from a person aged 18 to 75 in good health. The CDR3: CSASGGGQPQHF. The CDR3 bases that were read are TGCAGTGCTTCAGGGGGAGGACAGCCC.